This T cell receptor (beta chain) was retrieved from a study of low-dose radiotherapy and immunotherapy resistance in tumors. Study at large: The regimen for patients comprised intravenous nivolumab 240 mg every two weeks plus intravenous ipilimumab 1 mg/kg every six weeks.

CDR3 size: 13 residues. The V gene's germline CDR1 is SGHDN and CDR2 FVKESK. V shed 10 bases, J shed 7 bases, and the junction held 12 bases outside the gene matches. Alpha and beta chains were covered, as first-strand cDNA relied on TRAV- and TRBV-specific primers. Both a constant-region primer and a V-primer adapter served to amplify TCRs across 15 to 20 PCR cycles. TCRdb passed the reads through MiXCR, listing each CDR3 protein once. This table has more than 70,000 distinct CDR3 sequences, roughly 20% appearing once. As to time point: after trial treatment. Treatment of the sample: LDRT plus nivolumab, ipilimumab, low-dose cyclophosphamide and aspirin (RACIN trial). Each donor was administered nivolumab, ipilimumab, aspirin, low-dose cyclophosphamide and low-dose radiotherapy. This clonotype was counted at least ten times.

This sequence originates from a female donor with ovarian cancer. The sample consisted of PBMCs, taken after low-dose radiotherapy plus immunotherapy. The V call is TRBV14, the J call TRBJ2-7; TRBD2 matches 8 bases. For the CDR3, the DNA is TGTGCCAACCCACGAGCGGGAGTAAGGGAGCAGTACTTC. Translated, it gives CANPRAGVREQYF.